Below, one TCR beta chain is given with its context. Trimming removed 7 bases from V and 4 bases from J; junction bases left unmatched: 13. In germline, CDR1 is LNHDA, CDR2 SQIVND (reference sequence). The CDR3 is 16 residues long. The sample comes from a study of blood T cell repertoires in COVID-19. Whole-study context: Samples taken during acute and convalescent COVID-19 were collected in the United States, Italy and Spain. PBMCs, B-cell-depleted T cells, or T cells provided the cDNA or gDNA that made up the material.

Per the study methods: Amplification from reference gene primers served as the basis for estimated nucleated cell counts. The table came from immunoSEQ multiplex PCR; TCRdb's copy has only in-frame clones and leaves some out. Clone size and the V and J calls come from that table; the DNA yielded D and trimming. Found here are hundreds of thousands of clones, approximately 86% of them singletons; the top ten hold 2% to 2.5%. Sequences were obtained from peripheral blood. The chain employs TRBV19 and TRBJ1-5; 7 bases are shared with TRBD1. This clonotype was sampled from a woman aged 45-59 years who had recovered from COVID-19. The CDR3 loop is CASKVRGEGQNQPQHF. In DNA form, the CDR3 reads TGTGCCAGTAAAGTTCGGGGAGAGGGACAGAATCAGCCCCAGCATTTT.